This T cell receptor (beta chain) emerged from a study of T cell responses to AZD1222 COVID-19 vaccine. The CDR3 spans 16 residues. V shed 5 bases, J shed 7 bases, and the junction held 9 bases outside the gene matches. Germline V CDR1 and CDR2: MNHNY, SVGAGI (reference sequence). Points from the study as a whole: Repertoires were sampled only after the peak T cell response. Reportedly, close to half of spike-specific TCRs are directed against unmutated variant regions.

Here immunoSEQ multiplex PCR was the method, and the copy in TCRdb shows in-frame clones only, minus some. The sample holds about 120,000 clones, about 86% seen once. Second-dose groups at about 4 or about 12 weeks were pooled. Points on this clone: Its specificity is not known.

The sequence was collected from an adult who received the AZD1222 COVID-19 vaccine. Sequencing was performed on peripheral blood, taken 28 days after the second AZD1222 dose. The rearrangement joins TRBV6-6 to TRBJ2-1, with 12 bases aligning to TRBD1. The CDR3 spells CASSTTGTGGLNEQFF. The CDR3 DNA reads as TGTGCCAGCAGTACCACCGGGACAGGGGGCCTGAATGAGCAGTTCTTC.